The 31 T cell receptor beta chains given below trace back to one sample, sequenced in a study of regulatory T cells in long-lasting Graves disease. According to the study, TCR beta libraries were built with iRepertoire HTBI primers and CDR3-region Arm-PCR. TCRdb reanalysed the multiplex PCR reads using MiXCR and keeps one entry per CDR3 protein. The sample lists 450,000 to 700,000 distinct CDR3 sequences, approximately 13% occurring once. Time point reported: newly diagnosed GD, antithyroid drugs for less than 3 months. PBMC RNA served as the TCR library source. These data also formed part of another study, on T cells in Graves' hyperthyroidism and ophthalmopathy.

The sequencing used peripheral blood mononuclear cells (PBMCs), collected at new diagnosis, from a patient treated with antithyroid drugs. The receptors stem from a man younger than 40 with Graves disease.

This clonotype was counted many times. This chain joins TRBV27 and TRBJ2-7, with D perhaps given as TRBD1 or TRBD2 (6 bases each). This CDR3 contains 16 residues. In germline, CDR1 is MNHEY, CDR2 SMNVEV (reference sequence). V lost 6 bases and J 3 bases, leaving 21 bases between the germline ends. The DNA for the CDR3 is TGTGCCAGCAGACAGAAGGGGGGCCTGGGGAGCTACGAGCAGTACTTC. The encoded protein is CASRQKGGLGSYEQYF.

This clonotype occurred many times. The V gene is TRBV20-1, the J gene TRBJ1-1, with 10 bases that match TRBD1. V shed 5 bases, J shed 0 bases, and the junction held 6 bases outside the gene matches. CDR3 length: 15 amino acids. Germline V CDR1 and CDR2: DFQATT, SNEGSKA (reference sequence). The CDR3 is CSAPDRGRMNTEAFF. The CDR3 DNA reads as TGCAGTGCTCCCGACAGGGGGCGGATGAACACTGAAGCTTTCTTT.

This clonotype has more than one count but fewer than ten. The chain employs TRBV20-1 and TRBJ1-5; D remains unclear. The V and J ends lost 5 bases and 9 bases respectively, with 14 bases between them. Germline lookup yields CDR1 DFQATT and CDR2 SNEGSKA (reference sequence). The CDR3 spans 12 residues. The CDR3 DNA is TGCAGTGCTCTCGGTCCCTCTGGGCCCCAGCATTTT. As protein: CSALGPSGPQHF.

Ten or more counts support this clonotype. The chain has TRBV24-1 and TRBJ2-1, with D hard to call. Trimming removed 5 bases from V and 0 bases from J, with 7 bases in between. CDR3 size: 14 residues. Germline values: CDR1 KGHDR, CDR2 SFDVKD. The CDR3 DNA follows: TGTGCCACCAGTGGTGAGAGCTCCTACAATGAGCAGTTCTTC. It encodes CATSGESSYNEQFF.

The table lists this clonotype with many counts. V gene TRBV7-8 combines with J gene TRBJ1-5, with a possible D match to TRBD1 (6 bases). The CDR3 length is 14 residues. V was clipped by 5 bases and J by 8 bases, with 16 bases between them. Germline CDR1 reads SGHVS; CDR2 reads FQNEAQ. The CDR3 nucleotides are TGTGCCAGCAGCCGCGGACAGCTATTTGAGCCCCAGCATTTT. Encoded protein: CASSRGQLFEPQHF.

This clonotype was detected many times. This rearrangement joins TRBV12-3 or TRBV12-4 to TRBJ2-2, with a possible D match to TRBD1 (5 bases). Trimming took 1 base from V and 6 from J, leaving 12 bases between them. CDR3 length equals 15 residues. DNA of the CDR3: TGTGCCAGCAGTTTAGATGTGCAGGGTCCCGGGGAGCTGTTTTTT. This translates into CASSLDVQGPGELFF.

J is TRBJ2-1 and V is TRBV9, with 12 nucleotides matching TRBD2. The CDR3 has 19 residues. The V segment lost 3 bases and the J segment 8 bases; nucleotides outside the gene matches: 18. Germline V gene data show CDR1 as SGDLS and CDR2 as YYNGEE. CDR3 sequence reads: CASSGGGLAGPPVKDEQFF. The CDR3 DNA reads TGTGCCAGCAGCGGGGGTGGACTAGCGGGACCCCCGGTGAAGGATGAGCAGTTCTTC.

Note on this clonotype: This may stem from a read error, because a much larger clone lies one nucleotide away. The chain links TRBV27 to TRBJ1-1; D remains unclear. This CDR3 has 14 amino acids. In germline, CDR1 is MNHEY, CDR2 SMNVEV (reference sequence). The CDR3 DNA sequence: TGTGCCAGCGGTTTAAAGGGTGCGAGTACTGAAGCTTTCTTT. As protein: CASGLKGASTEAFF.

This clonotype occurred a few times. The chain employs TRBV6-5 and TRBJ2-3, with unresolved D. This CDR3 is built from 15 residues. V shed 0 bases and J shed 1 base, with 8 bases lying between them. CDR1 and CDR2 from the germline V gene are MNHEY and SVGAGI. The CDR3 spells CASSYSAGGTDTQYF. CDR3 in DNA: TGTGCCAGCAGTTACTCGGCAGGAGGCACAGATACGCAGTATTTT.

This clonotype occurred many times. The CDR3 region has the DNA TGTGCCAGCAGCGCGAGGGACTCCTACAATGAGCAGTTCTTC. Translated: CASSARDSYNEQFF. The J gene is TRBJ2-1, the V gene TRBV7-9; D possibly corresponds to TRBD2 (5 bases). The CDR3 runs 14 residues. Germline assignment: CDR1 SEHNR and CDR2 FQNEAQ (reference sequence). V was pared by 5 bases and J by 0 bases, with 8 bases between.

Ten or more counts support this clonotype. The CDR3 DNA is TGTGCCGGTAGCGGGAGTAAAAATGAGCAGTTCTTC. It specifies CAGSGSKNEQFF. The V and J genes are TRBV30 and TRBJ2-1; 9 bases fit TRBD2. The CDR3 runs 12 residues. After removal of 8 bases from V and 7 bases from J, the junction contained 6 bases not matched to a gene. CDR1 and CDR2 (germline): GTSNPN, SVGIG (reference sequence).

This clonotype came up many times. The rearrangement links TRBV20-1 to TRBJ2-1; 7 bases fit TRBD2. With V trimmed by 3 bases and J by 4 bases, 6 bases remained unmatched. The CDR3 loop spans 14 amino acids. Germline V gene sequence: CDR1 DFQATT, CDR2 SNEGSKA (reference sequence). CDR3 nucleotides: TGCAGTGCTAGTCCCGGGACTACTTACAATGAGCAGTTCTTC. It specifies CSASPGTTYNEQFF.

There are a few counts of this clonotype. V and J are TRBV5-1 and TRBJ2-2; no reliable D call. V dropped 0 bases and J dropped 2 bases, with 14 bases sitting between them. Germline V gene sequence: CDR1 SGHRS, CDR2 YFSETQ. This CDR3 is 17 amino acids long. The CDR3 loop reads CASSLGSQAVNTGELFF. CDR3 sequence (DNA): TGCGCCAGCAGCTTGGGTTCCCAGGCTGTTAACACCGGGGAGCTGTTTTTT.

The J gene is TRBJ2-5, the V gene TRBV2, with 9 bases aligning to TRBD2. The germline CDR1 and CDR2 sequences are SNHLY and FYNNEI. The CDR3 totals 15 residues. The ends lost 7 bases at V and 5 bases at J; junction bases unmatched: 11. The CDR3 protein is CASNRLAGSQETQYF. CDR3 nucleotides: TGTGCCAGCAATCGGCTAGCGGGAAGTCAGGAGACCCAGTACTTC.

This clonotype was seen repeatedly, ten times or more. The rearrangement links TRBV20-1 to TRBJ2-3, with 8 bases that match TRBD2. The J segment lost 1 base and the V segment lost 2 bases, leaving 8 bases of the junction unmatched. This CDR3 comprises 16 residues. Germline V gene lookup returns CDR1 DFQATT and CDR2 SNEGSKA (reference sequence). In nucleotides, the CDR3 is TGCAGTGCTAGAAGGGGGAGCGGGAGCGGCACAGATACGCAGTATTTT. It codes for CSARRGSGSGTDTQYF.

The chain uses TRBV20-1 and TRBJ2-3, with 9 bases aligning to TRBD1. CDR3 size: 14 residues. J lost 2 bases, V lost 5 bases, and 5 bases had no gene match. Germline values: CDR1 DFQATT, CDR2 SNEGSKA (reference sequence). CDR3: CSAGDRAPTDTQYF. For the CDR3, the DNA is TGCAGTGCTGGGGACAGGGCCCCCACAGATACGCAGTATTTT.

There are many counts of this clonotype. V gene TRBV29-1 combines with J gene TRBJ2-7, with D perhaps matching TRBD2 (6 bases). The germline V gene encodes CDR1 SQVTM and CDR2 ANQGSEA. The CDR3 is made up of 13 amino acids. V shed 4 bases and J shed 6 bases, with 16 bases lying between them. The CDR3 coding sequence is TGCAGCGTTGGCCGGGACCCGCGGGGCGAGCAGTACTTC. Its translation is CSVGRDPRGEQYF.

In this sample, this clonotype turned up a few times. This chain connects TRBV10-2 to TRBJ1-1, with 10 bases matching TRBD1. The trim removed 4 bases at V and 3 bases at J, leaving 5 bases unmatched. Germline lookup yields CDR1 WSHSY and CDR2 SAAADI. This CDR3 spans 15 amino acids. CDR3 amino acids: CASSGTGGEDTEAFF. CDR3 in DNA: TGCGCCAGCAGTGGGACAGGGGGAGAGGACACTGAAGCTTTCTTT.

This clonotype was observed a few times. The V call is TRBV18, the J call TRBJ2-7; D gene uncertain. CDR1 is KGHSH and CDR2 is LQKENI in the germline V gene. Trimming removed 1 base from V and 3 bases from J, with 10 bases in between. This CDR3 has 14 residues. DNA of the CDR3: TGTGCCAGCTCACCACAGTTCACAAACTACGAGCAGTACTTC. It yields the protein CASSPQFTNYEQYF.

The chain is built from TRBV27 and TRBJ2-7, with 14 nucleotides matching TRBD2. CDR3 size: 20 residues. Trimming at V came to 6 bases and at J to 0 bases, leaving 16 bases not matched to a gene. Germline loops: CDR1 MNHEY, CDR2 SMNVEV (reference sequence). DNA for the CDR3: TGTGCCAGCAGCCACCCGCAGACTAGCGGGAGGGCCCTCCCCTCCTACGAGCAGTACTTC. Residues: CASSHPQTSGRALPSYEQYF.

This clonotype has ten or more counts. V and J are TRBV27 and TRBJ2-7, with D maybe TRBD1 (7 bases). CDR3 length equals 14 residues. Trimming pared 5 bases from V and 5 bases from J, leaving 16 bases between. Germline V gene sequence: CDR1 MNHEY, CDR2 SMNVEV (reference sequence). CDR3 DNA sequence: TGTGCCAGCAGTCATCTTCAGGGGGGCAACGAGCAGTACTTC. Its translation: CASSHLQGGNEQYF.

This clonotype has a count of ten or more. This chain uses TRBV2 with TRBJ2-7; 8 bases agree with TRBD2. V was pared by 7 bases and J by 6 bases, with 8 bases of the junction left unmatched. CDR1 is SNHLY, CDR2 FYNNEI, per germline. This CDR3 is 13 amino acids long. As DNA, the CDR3 is TGTGCCAGCACAGGGACGGGAGGGGGCGAGCAGTACTTC. Its translation: CASTGTGGGEQYF. Combining the CDR3 with reference TRBV2 and TRBJ2-7 gives the whole variable domain EPEVTQTPSHQVTQMGQEVILRCVPISNHLYFYWYRQILGQKVEFLVSFYNNEISEKSEIFDDQFSVERPDGSNFTLKIRSTKLEDSAMYFCASTGTGGGEQYFGPGTRLTVT.

This chain joins TRBV20-1 and TRBJ2-3; perhaps TRBD2 as D (6 bases). Looked up from germline, CDR1 is DFQATT and CDR2 is SNEGSKA (reference sequence). This CDR3 has 15 residues. V gave up 4 bases and J gave up 2 bases, with 16 bases separating them. The CDR3 sequence is CSATGLRANTDTQYF. The CDR3 region has the DNA TGCAGTGCTACGGGACTCCGGGCGAACACAGATACGCAGTATTTT.

This clonotype has ten or more counts. V is TRBV7-3 and J is TRBJ2-7; D is unresolved. Trimming took 2 bases from V and 2 from J, leaving 13 bases between them. The CDR3 totals 15 residues. Germline CDR1 and CDR2: SGHTA and FQGTGA. CDR3 amino acids: CASSLSGGGAYEQYF. The CDR3, as DNA: TGTGCCAGCAGCTTATCTGGCGGCGGAGCCTACGAGCAGTACTTC.

This clonotype was recorded a few times. The chain has TRBV10-3 and TRBJ1-1, with D unclear. CDR1 and CDR2 (germline): ENHRY, SYGVKD. This CDR3 is 15 amino acids long. The V end was cut by 0 bases, the J end by 0 bases, with 8 bases between. CDR3 sequence reads: CAISESRQMNTEAFF. CDR3 DNA: TGTGCCATCAGTGAGTCGAGACAAATGAACACTGAAGCTTTCTTT.

This clonotype came up once. A much more abundant neighbour one base away suggests this may be a read error. The chain has TRBV2 and TRBJ2-7, with 7 bases identical to TRBD2. Looked up from germline, CDR1 is SNHLY and CDR2 is FYNNEI. This CDR3 has 15 residues. Unmatched junction bases numbered 6, after V lost 3 bases and J lost 1 base. The CDR3 DNA is TGTGCCAGCAGTGAGGGGGAGGGAGGGTCCTACGAGCAGTACTTC. Translating gives CASSEGEGGSYEQYF.

This clonotype was counted at least ten times. The chain couples TRBV6-1 to TRBJ2-5, with D possibly being TRBD2 (7 bases). Trimming removed 6 bases at V and 4 bases at J, with 12 bases between. The V gene's germline CDR1 is MNHNS and CDR2 SASEGT. There are 13 residues in the CDR3. CDR3 residues: CASRRGGRETQYF. For the CDR3, the DNA is TGTGCCAGCAGGAGGGGGGGGCGAGAGACCCAGTACTTC.

As for this clonotype: This may be a read error, as it is one base from a much larger clone. This chain connects TRBV20-1 to TRBJ1-5; 7 nucleotides agree with TRBD1. In germline, CDR1 is DFQATT, CDR2 SNEGSKA (reference sequence). The V segment lost 2 bases and the J segment 2 bases; nucleotides outside the gene matches: 6. The CDR3 extends over 15 amino acids. DNA for the CDR3: TGCAGTGCTAGAACCAGGCAGGGGGGCAATCAGCCCCAGCATTTT. Protein product: CSARTRQGGNQPQHF.

The rearrangement uses TRBV20-1 and TRBJ1-5; the D is unclear. The CDR3 consists of 12 residues. CDR1 is DFQATT and CDR2 is SNEGSKA in the germline V gene (reference sequence). V lost 1 base and J 6 bases, leaving 7 bases between the germline ends. The CDR3 spells CSARVSGQPQHF. The CDR3 region has the DNA TGCAGTGCTAGAGTCTCTGGTCAGCCCCAGCATTTT.

This clonotype was recorded at least ten times. The rearrangement uses TRBV2 and TRBJ1-1; 8 nucleotides match TRBD1. Germline trimming cut 6 bases from V and 11 bases from J; bases unmatched to any gene: 11. Germline V gene data show CDR1 as SNHLY and CDR2 as FYNNEI. CDR3 length: 13 amino acids. CDR3 in amino acids: CASSLTTGGEAFF. The CDR3 nucleotides read TGTGCCAGCAGCTTAACTACAGGGGGGGAGGCTTTCTTT.

Notes on this clonotype: This CDR3 fails to terminate in the conserved phenylalanine or tryptophan, so it likely reflects a read error. The rearrangement joins TRBV7-9 to TRBJ2-4; D is unclear. Trimming cost V 5 bases and J 0 bases, with 14 bases left between them. Germline lookup yields CDR1 SEHNR and CDR2 FQNEAQ (reference sequence). The length of the CDR3 is 16 residues. The CDR3 loop is CASSPPAGPAKNIQYL. The CDR3 DNA follows: TGTGCCAGCAGCCCCCCAGCCGGGCCAGCCAAAAACATTCAGTACTTA.